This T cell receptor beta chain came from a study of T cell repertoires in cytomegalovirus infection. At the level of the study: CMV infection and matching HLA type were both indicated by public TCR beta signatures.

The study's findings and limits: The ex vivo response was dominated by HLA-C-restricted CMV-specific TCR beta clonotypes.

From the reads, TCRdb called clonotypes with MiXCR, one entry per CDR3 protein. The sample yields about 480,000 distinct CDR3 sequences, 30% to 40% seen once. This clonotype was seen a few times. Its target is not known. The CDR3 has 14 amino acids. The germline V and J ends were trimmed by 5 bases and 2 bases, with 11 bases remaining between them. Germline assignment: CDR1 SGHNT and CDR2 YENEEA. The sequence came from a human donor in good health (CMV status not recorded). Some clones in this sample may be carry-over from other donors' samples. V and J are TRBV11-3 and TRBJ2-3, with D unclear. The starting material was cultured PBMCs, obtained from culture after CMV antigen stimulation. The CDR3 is CASSLTWDTDTQYF. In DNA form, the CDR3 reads TGTGCCAGCAGCCTAACTTGGGACACAGATACGCAGTATTTT.